Listed here is a single T cell receptor (beta chain). The antigen is undetermined. This sample is drawn from a study of beta chain features in type 1 diabetes. Based on CD45RO/CCR7/CD25/CD127/CD95/CD27, CD4+ regulatory, stem cell-like memory, naive and central memory cells were sorted. V dropped 5 bases and J dropped 6 bases, with 16 bases sitting between them. The CDR3 is 15 amino acids. The germline gives CDR1 SGHTA, CDR2 FQGNSA. Study-wide results and limits: Moderately but significantly shorter TCRB CDR3s were found in Type 1 diabetes patients in all four CD4+ subsets. The study found that naive, central memory and Treg TCRB repertoires appeared more similar in patients than in healthy donors. Reduced insertions and increased deletions marked VDJ junctions in type 1 diabetes patients.

Every isolated RNA sample was fully reverse transcribed, so sequencing captured expressed TCRB transcripts. Only in-frame clones appear in the TCRdb table, and some are missing; sequencing was by immunoSEQ multiplex PCR. The sample has about 44,000 clones; roughly 70% are singletons. The chain is built from TRBV7-2 and TRBJ1-4, with D perhaps TRBD1 (5 bases). This TCR was sampled from a woman aged 18-35 years with type 1 diabetes. What was sequenced was Tregs from blood. In nucleotides, the CDR3 is TGTGCCAGCAGCCTACGGGGGGTTCGGGATGAAAAACTGTTTTTT. This encodes CASSLRGVRDEKLFF.